This entry concerns a single T cell receptor beta chain. This entry comes from a study of blood T cell repertoires in COVID-19. The study recruited people aged 18 to 89 years across 24 US areas. Study processing details: The assay estimated nucleated cells by amplifying reference gene primers. Assay used: immunoSEQ multiplex PCR; TCRdb lists only in-frame clones, some missing. Clone size and V and J calls were adopted from that table, with D and trimming inferred from the DNA. Of 430,000 or so clones in the sample, approximately 88% were seen once. V dropped 4 bases and J dropped 1; count of bases not matched to a gene: 4. Per the germline V gene, CDR1 is MNHEY and CDR2 is SVGEGT. This CDR3 contains 15 residues.

The chain joins TRBV6-2 or TRBV6-3 to TRBJ2-3; 8 bases fit TRBD2. The source is a woman in her thirties or forties who had recovered from COVID-19. Specimen: PBMCs or T cells enriched from blood (not recorded which). CDR3 loop: CASSLPAGGTDTQYF. The CDR3 nucleotides read TGTGCCAGCAGTTTGCCAGCGGGAGGCACAGATACGCAGTATTTT.